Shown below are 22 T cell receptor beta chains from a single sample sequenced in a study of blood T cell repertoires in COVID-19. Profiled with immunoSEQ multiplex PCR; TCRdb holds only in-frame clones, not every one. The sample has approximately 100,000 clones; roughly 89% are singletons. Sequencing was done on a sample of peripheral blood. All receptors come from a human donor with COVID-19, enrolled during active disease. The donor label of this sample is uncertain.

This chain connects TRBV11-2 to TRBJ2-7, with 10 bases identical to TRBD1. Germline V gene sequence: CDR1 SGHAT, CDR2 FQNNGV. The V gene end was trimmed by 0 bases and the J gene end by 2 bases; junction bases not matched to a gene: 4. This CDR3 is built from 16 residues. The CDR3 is CASSLEVGTGAYEQYF. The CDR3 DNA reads TGTGCCAGCAGCTTAGAGGTTGGGACAGGGGCCTACGAGCAGTACTTC.

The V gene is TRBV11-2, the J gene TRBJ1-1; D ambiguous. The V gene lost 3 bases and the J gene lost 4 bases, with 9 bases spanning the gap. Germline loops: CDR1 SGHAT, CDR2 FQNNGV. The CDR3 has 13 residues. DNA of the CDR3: TGTGCCAGCAGCTTTCGGGGAGTCACTGAAGCTTTCTTT. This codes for CASSFRGVTEAFF.

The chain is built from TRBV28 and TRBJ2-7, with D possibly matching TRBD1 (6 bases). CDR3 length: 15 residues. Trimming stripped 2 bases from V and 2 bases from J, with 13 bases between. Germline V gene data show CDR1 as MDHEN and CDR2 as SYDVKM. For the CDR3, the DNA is TGTGCCAGCAGTTTACGGACAGCCCAGCCCTACGAGCAGTACTTC. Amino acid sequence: CASSLRTAQPYEQYF. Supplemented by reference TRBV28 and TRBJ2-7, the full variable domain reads DVKVTQSSRYLVKRTGEKVFLECVQDMDHENMFWYRQDPGLGLRLIYFSYDVKMKEKGDIPEGYSVSREKKERFSLILESASTNQTSMYLCASSLRTAQPYEQYFGPGTRLTVT.

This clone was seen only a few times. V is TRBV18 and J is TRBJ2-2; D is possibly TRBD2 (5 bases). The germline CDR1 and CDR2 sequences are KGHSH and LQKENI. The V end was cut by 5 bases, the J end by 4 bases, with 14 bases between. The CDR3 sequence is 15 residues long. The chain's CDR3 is CASSSAGPGTGELFF. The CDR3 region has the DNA TGTGCCAGCTCATCGGCGGGCCCGGGCACCGGGGAGCTGTTTTTT.

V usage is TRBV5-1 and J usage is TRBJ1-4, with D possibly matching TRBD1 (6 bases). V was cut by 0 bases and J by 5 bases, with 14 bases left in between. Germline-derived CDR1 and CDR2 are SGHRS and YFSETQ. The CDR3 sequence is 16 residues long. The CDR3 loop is CASSLEATGENEKLFF. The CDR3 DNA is TGCGCCAGCAGCTTGGAGGCGACAGGAGAAAATGAAAAACTGTTTTTT.

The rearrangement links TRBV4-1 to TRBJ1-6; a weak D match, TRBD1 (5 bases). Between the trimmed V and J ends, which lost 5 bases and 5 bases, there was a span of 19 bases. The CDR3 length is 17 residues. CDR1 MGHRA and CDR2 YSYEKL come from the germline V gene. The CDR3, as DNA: TGCGCCAGCAGCTTTCGGGCGATGGGGGGTAATAATTCACCCCTCCACTTT. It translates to CASSFRAMGGNNSPLHF.

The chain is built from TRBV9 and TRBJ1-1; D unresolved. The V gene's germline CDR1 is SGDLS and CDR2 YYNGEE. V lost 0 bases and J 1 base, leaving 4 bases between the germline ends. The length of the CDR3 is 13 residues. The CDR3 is CASSVAQNTEAFF. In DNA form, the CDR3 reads TGTGCCAGCAGCGTAGCCCAGAACACTGAAGCTTTCTTT.

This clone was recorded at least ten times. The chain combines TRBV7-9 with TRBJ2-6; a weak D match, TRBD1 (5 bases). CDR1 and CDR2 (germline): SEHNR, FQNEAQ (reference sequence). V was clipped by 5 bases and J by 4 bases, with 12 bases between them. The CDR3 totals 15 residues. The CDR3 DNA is TGTGCCAGCAGCCGGAACCACAGGGGGGCCAACGTCCTGACTTTC. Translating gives CASSRNHRGANVLTF.

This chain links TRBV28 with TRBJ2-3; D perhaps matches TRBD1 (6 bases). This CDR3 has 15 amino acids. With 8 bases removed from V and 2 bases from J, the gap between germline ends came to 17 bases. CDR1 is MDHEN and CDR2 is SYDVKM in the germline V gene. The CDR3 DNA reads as TGTGCCAGCGGAGCCCCGGGACAATACACAGATACGCAGTATTTT. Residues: CASGAPGQYTDTQYF.

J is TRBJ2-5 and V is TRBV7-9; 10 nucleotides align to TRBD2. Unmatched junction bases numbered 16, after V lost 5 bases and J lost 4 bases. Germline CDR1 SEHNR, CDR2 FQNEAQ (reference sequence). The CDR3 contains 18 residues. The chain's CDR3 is CASSPRGLADMIGETQYF. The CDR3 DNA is TGTGCCAGCAGCCCAAGAGGACTAGCGGATATGATTGGAGAGACCCAGTACTTC.

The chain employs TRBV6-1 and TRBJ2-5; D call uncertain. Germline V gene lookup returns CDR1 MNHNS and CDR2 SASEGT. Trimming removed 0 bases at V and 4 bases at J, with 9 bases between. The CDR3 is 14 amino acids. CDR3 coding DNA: TGTGCCAGCAGTGAAGCTAGTTCGGGAGAGACCCAGTACTTC. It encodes CASSEASSGETQYF.

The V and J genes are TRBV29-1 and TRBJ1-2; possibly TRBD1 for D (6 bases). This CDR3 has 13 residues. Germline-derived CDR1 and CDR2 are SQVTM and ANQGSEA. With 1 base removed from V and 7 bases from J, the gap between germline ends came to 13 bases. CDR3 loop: CSVEAPGGGGYTF. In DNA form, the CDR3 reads TGCAGCGTTGAAGCCCCGGGGGGCGGTGGCTACACCTTC.

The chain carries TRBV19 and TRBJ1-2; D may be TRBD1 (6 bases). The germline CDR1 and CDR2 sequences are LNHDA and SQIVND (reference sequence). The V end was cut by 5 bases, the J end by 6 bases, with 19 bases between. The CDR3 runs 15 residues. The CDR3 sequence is CASSQKPGAWDGYTF. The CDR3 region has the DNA TGTGCCAGTAGTCAAAAGCCAGGGGCGTGGGATGGCTACACCTTC.

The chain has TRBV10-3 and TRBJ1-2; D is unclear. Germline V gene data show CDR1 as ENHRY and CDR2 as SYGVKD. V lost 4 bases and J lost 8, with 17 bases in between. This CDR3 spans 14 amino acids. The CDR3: CAISGLLPREGYTF. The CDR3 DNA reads TGTGCCATCAGTGGTTTACTACCAAGAGAGGGCTACACCTTC.

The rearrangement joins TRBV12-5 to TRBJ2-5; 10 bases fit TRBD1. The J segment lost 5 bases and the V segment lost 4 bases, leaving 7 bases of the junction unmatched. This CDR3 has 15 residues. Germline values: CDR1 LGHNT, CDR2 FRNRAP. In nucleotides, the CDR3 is TGTGCTAGTGGTTGGGACAGGGGAGTAGGGGAGACCCAGTACTTC. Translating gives CASGWDRGVGETQYF. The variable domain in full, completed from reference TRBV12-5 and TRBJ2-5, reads DARVTQTPRHKVTEMGQEVTMRCQPILGHNTVFWYRQTMMQGLELLAYFRNRAPLDDSGMPKDRFSAEMPDATLATLKIQPSEPRDSAVYFCASGWDRGVGETQYFGPGTRLLVL.

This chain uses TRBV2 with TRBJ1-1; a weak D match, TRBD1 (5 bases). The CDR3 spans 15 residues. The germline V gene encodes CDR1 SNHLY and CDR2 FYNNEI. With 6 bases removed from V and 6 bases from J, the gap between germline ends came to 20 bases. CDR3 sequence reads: CASSPVSPPGPEAFF. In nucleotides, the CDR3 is TGTGCCAGCAGCCCAGTATCCCCCCCAGGGCCTGAAGCTTTCTTT.

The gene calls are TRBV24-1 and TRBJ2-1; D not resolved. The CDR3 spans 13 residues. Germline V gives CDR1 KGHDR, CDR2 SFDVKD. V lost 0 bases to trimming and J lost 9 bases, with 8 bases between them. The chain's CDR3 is CATSDLEAPEQFF. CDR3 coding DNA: TGTGCCACCAGTGATTTGGAAGCGCCTGAGCAGTTCTTC.

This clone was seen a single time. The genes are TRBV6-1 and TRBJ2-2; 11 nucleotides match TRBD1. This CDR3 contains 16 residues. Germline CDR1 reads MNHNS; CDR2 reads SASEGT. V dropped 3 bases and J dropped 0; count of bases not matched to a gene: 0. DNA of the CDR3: TGTGCCAGCAGTGAGGGACAGGGGGCGAACACCGGGGAGCTGTTTTTT. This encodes CASSEGQGANTGELFF.

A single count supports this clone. CDR3 sequence reads: CAHAAGVADTQYF. DNA of the CDR3: TGTGCCCACGCGGCAGGGGTTGCAGATACGCAGTATTTT. V gene TRBV27 combines with J gene TRBJ2-3; D may be TRBD1 (6 bases). V gave up 11 bases and J gave up 4 bases, with 16 bases separating them. CDR1 and CDR2 from the germline V gene are MNHEY and SMNVEV (reference sequence). The CDR3 sequence is 13 residues long.

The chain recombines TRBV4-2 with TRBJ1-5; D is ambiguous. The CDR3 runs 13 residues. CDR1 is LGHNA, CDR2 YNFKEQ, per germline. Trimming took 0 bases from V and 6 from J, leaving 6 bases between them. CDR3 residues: CASSQDAGQPQHF. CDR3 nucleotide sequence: TGTGCCAGCAGCCAAGATGCGGGTCAGCCCCAGCATTTT.

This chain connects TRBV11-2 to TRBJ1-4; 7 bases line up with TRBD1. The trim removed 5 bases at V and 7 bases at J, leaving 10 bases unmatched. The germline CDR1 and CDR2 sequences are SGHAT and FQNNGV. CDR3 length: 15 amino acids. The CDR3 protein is CASSIRTGGGEKLFF. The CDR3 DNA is TGTGCCAGCAGCATCCGGACAGGTGGGGGTGAAAAACTGTTTTTT.

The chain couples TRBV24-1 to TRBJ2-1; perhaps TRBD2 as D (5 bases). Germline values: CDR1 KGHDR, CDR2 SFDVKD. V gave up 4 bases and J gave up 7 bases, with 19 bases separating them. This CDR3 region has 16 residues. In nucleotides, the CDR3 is TGTGCCACCAGTGACTCGCGGGCCATCCCAGAGAATGAGCAGTTCTTC. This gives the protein CATSDSRAIPENEQFF.